This TCR beta chain was found in a study of molecular identifiers for immune sequencing clone quantification. A CD8+CD4-CCR7+CD45RA+ phenotype served as the sorting definition for naive CD8 T cells. The table lists this clonotype with many counts. What it recognizes is unknown. Regarding the study as a whole: Single-cell amounts of spiked Jurkat TCR RNA were reportedly detectable among some 1 million naive cells.

Trimming stripped 2 bases from V and 7 bases from J, with 12 bases between. Per the germline V gene, CDR1 is MNHEY and CDR2 is SVGEGT. CDR3 length equals 13 residues. TCRdb itself ran the PCR reads through MiXCR, one entry per CDR3 protein. The table records a few hundred thousand distinct CDR3 sequences, roughly 24% of them present only once. The V call is TRBV6-2 or TRBV6-3, the J call TRBJ2-7; no reliable D call. Sequences were obtained from naive CD8+ T cells from blood, with Jurkat cell RNA spiked in. Sample subset: FACS-sorted CD8+CD4-CCR7+CD45RA+ naive T cells. The clonotype originates from a human donor in good health. Some libraries in this study had Jurkat cell RNA spiked in. CDR3 DNA: TGTGCCAGCAGTTACCGGCCATTGGGGGAGCAGTACTTC. Translating it yields CASSYRPLGEQYF.